Listed below are T cell receptor beta chains from one sample, sequenced in a study of response to subunit inactivated influenza vaccine. TCRdb re-called the RT-PCR reads through MiXCR, storing one row per CDR3 protein. There are 710,000 or so distinct CDR3 sequences in the sample; approximately 14% occur only once, and roughly 10% lies in the top ten. Specimen: PBMCs from blood, collected roughly 12 days after vaccination. All receptors derive from a man aged 45-65 years who received an inactivated influenza vaccine. Both conserved end residues are part of each CDR3. The D gene is left open where the match is weak. Clone size is given for some rows only: seen once, a few or many times, or a class if the clone is expanded.

d_gene,abundance,j_gene,v_gene,CDR3aa,CDR3nt
TRBD1,.,TRBJ2-5,TRBV5-1,CASSDGRGRETQYF,TGCGCCAGCAGCGATGGAAGGGGGCGGGAGACCCAGTACTTC
TRBD1,.,TRBJ1-5,TRBV5-1,CASSGGQGENQPQHF,TGCGCCAGCAGCGGGGGACAGGGGGAAAATCAGCCCCAGCATTTT
.,few,TRBJ1-1,TRBV6-7,CASSYPMNTEAFF,TGTGCCAGCAGTTATCCTATGAACACTGAAGCTTTCTTT
.,.,TRBJ1-1,TRBV6-1,CASFFMGRNTEAFF,TGTGCCAGCTTTTTTATGGGTCGGAACACTGAAGCTTTCTTT
.,.,TRBJ2-7,TRBV6-2/TRBV6-3,CASSYGGLNSYEQYF,TGTGCCAGCAGTTACGGCGGGCTTAACTCCTACGAGCAGTACTTC
.,.,TRBJ1-3,TRBV15,CATSRDQVGSGNTIYF,TGTGCCACCAGCAGAGATCAGGTCGGCTCTGGAAACACCATATATTTT
TRBD2,few,TRBJ2-7,TRBV4-2,CASSQDPGLGGEQYF,TGTGCCAGCAGCCAAGATCCGGGACTAGGGGGCGAGCAGTACTTC
.,few,TRBJ1-6,TRBV4-1,CASSQALGVYNSPLHF,TGCGCCAGCAGCCAAGCCCTGGGGGTCTATAATTCACCCCTCCACTTT
.,many,TRBJ1-5,TRBV7-2,CASSLPNQPQHF,TGTGCCAGCAGCTTGCCCAATCAGCCCCAGCATTTT
TRBD2,.,TRBJ2-3,TRBV6-4,CASRDRASGGASDTQYF,TGTGCCAGCAGAGACCGGGCTAGCGGGGGGGCGTCAGATACGCAGTATTTT
.,.,TRBJ1-1,TRBV19,CASSIGGSEAFF,TGTGCCAGTAGTATAGGGGGCAGTGAAGCTTTCTTT
.,.,TRBJ2-1,TRBV6-2/TRBV6-3,CASSYSPGTYEQFF,TGTGCCAGCAGTTACTCTCCCGGGACATACGAGCAGTTCTTC
.,many,TRBJ2-7,TRBV12-3/TRBV12-4,CASSPPGSYEQYF,TGTGCCAGCTCACCGCCGGGCTCCTACGAGCAGTACTTC
.,.,TRBJ2-1,TRBV20-1,CSAFNRPRNEQFF,TGCAGTGCTTTCAATAGACCCCGGAATGAGCAGTTCTTC
.,few,TRBJ2-7,TRBV27,CASSPATSSYEQYF,TGTGCCAGCAGTCCAGCGACCAGCTCCTACGAGCAGTACTTC
.,.,TRBJ1-4,TRBV20-1,CSARHPLGQLFF,TGCAGTGCTAGACACCCACTCGGGCAACTGTTTTTT
.,.,TRBJ2-7,TRBV7-9,CASSSGASDAYEQYF,TGTGCCAGCAGCTCCGGGGCTAGCGACGCCTACGAGCAGTACTTC
TRBD2,.,TRBJ2-2,TRBV5-1,CASSLARLAGSTGELFF,TGCGCCAGCAGTCTAGCAAGACTAGCGGGTTCCACCGGGGAGCTGTTTTTT
.,few,TRBJ2-1,TRBV10-2,CASSEWGRATYNEQFF,TGCGCCAGCAGTGAATGGGGGCGGGCCACCTACAATGAGCAGTTCTTC
.,many,TRBJ1-2,TRBV4-1,CASSLNREPLYGYTF,TGCGCCAGCAGCCTTAACAGGGAGCCCCTGTACGGCTACACCTTC
TRBD1,few,TRBJ1-1,TRBV7-3,CASSPTSGTGGTEAFF,TGTGCCAGCAGCCCAACCTCAGGGACAGGGGGCACTGAAGCTTTCTTT
TRBD1,.,TRBJ2-3,TRBV6-2/TRBV6-3,CASSAGTGGYTDTQYF,TGTGCCAGCAGTGCCGGGACAGGGGGCTACACAGATACGCAGTATTTT
.,.,TRBJ2-2,TRBV12-3/TRBV12-4,CASRPGAGTGELFF,TGTGCCAGCAGACCGGGGGCGGGCACCGGGGAGCTGTTTTTT
.,.,TRBJ2-5,TRBV6-2/TRBV6-3,CASSPWGTHGETQYF,TGTGCCAGCAGTCCCTGGGGAACCCATGGTGAGACCCAGTACTTC
.,.,TRBJ1-2,TRBV20-1,CSASQSGEDTF,TGCAGTGCTAGCCAATCCGGGGAAGACACCTTC
.,.,TRBJ2-6,TRBV2,CASSQVDSGANVLTF,TGTGCCAGCAGCCAAGTCGACTCTGGGGCCAACGTCCTGACTTTC
.,few,TRBJ2-5,TRBV25-1,CASTLSSGMQETQYF,TGTGCCAGCACCCTCTCCTCCGGGATGCAAGAGACCCAGTACTTC
TRBD1,many,TRBJ2-7,TRBV20-1,CSARVAQGAAYEQYF,TGCAGTGCTAGGGTGGCACAGGGGGCGGCTTACGAGCAGTACTTC
.,.,TRBJ2-1,TRBV7-6,CASSLVYKSYNEQFF,TGTGCCAGCAGCTTAGTGTACAAGTCCTACAATGAGCAGTTCTTC
TRBD1,.,TRBJ2-1,TRBV24-1,CATSNGPGGTLFF,TGTGCCACCAGTAACGGACCAGGGGGAACGCTGTTCTTC
TRBD2,few,TRBJ2-3,TRBV6-1,CASTGQPGLAGDTQYF,TGTGCCAGCACCGGACAGCCGGGACTAGCGGGGGATACGCAGTATTTT
.,few,TRBJ2-3,TRBV7-2,CASSQRSGPSTDTQYF,TGTGCCAGCAGCCAACGATCGGGACCTAGCACAGATACGCAGTATTTT
TRBD1,few,TRBJ2-3,TRBV5-6,CASSDSGQGSTDTQYF,TGTGCCAGCAGCGACTCTGGACAGGGGAGCACAGATACGCAGTATTTT
.,.,TRBJ1-5,TRBV28,CASISRRRGHQPQHF,TGTGCCAGCATCAGCCGGAGACGGGGGCATCAGCCCCAGCATTTT
.,few,TRBJ2-5,TRBV9,CASSVLRVQETQYF,TGTGCCAGCAGCGTTTTAAGGGTCCAAGAGACCCAGTACTTC
TRBD1,.,TRBJ2-2,TRBV2,CASRKGAGGTGELFF,TGTGCCAGCAGAAAGGGGGCAGGGGGCACCGGGGAGCTGTTTTTT
TRBD1,.,TRBJ2-7,TRBV29-1,CSVRDSLWEQYF,TGCAGCGTCCGGGACAGCCTGTGGGAGCAGTACTTC
.,many,TRBJ2-1,TRBV6-5,CASSYDSLYNEQFF,TGTGCCAGCAGTTACGATAGCCTATACAATGAGCAGTTCTTC
TRBD2,few,TRBJ2-7,TRBV20-1,CSAAVGLAGGLEQYF,TGCAGTGCTGCCGTAGGATTAGCGGGAGGGCTTGAGCAGTACTTC
.,.,TRBJ2-2,TRBV4-3,CASSQDSMGSGELFF,TGCGCCAGCAGCCAAGATAGCATGGGATCCGGGGAGCTGTTTTTT
.,.,TRBJ1-4,TRBV20-1,CSARTDRNKNNEKLFF,TGCAGTGCTAGAACGGACCGAAATAAAAATAATGAAAAACTGTTTTTT
.,few,TRBJ1-5,TRBV10-3,CAISPSEDQPQHF,TGTGCCATCAGCCCCTCGGAGGATCAGCCCCAGCATTTT
.,few,TRBJ2-1,TRBV15,CATKNTGSSYNEQFF,TGTGCCACCAAAAACACAGGAAGCTCCTACAATGAGCAGTTCTTC
.,few,TRBJ2-3,TRBV6-5,CASSYSLRADTQYF,TGTGCCAGCAGTTACTCTCTCCGGGCCGATACGCAGTATTTT
.,few,TRBJ2-7,TRBV6-2/TRBV6-3,CASSYPPSEQYF,TGTGCCAGCAGTTACCCCCCCAGCGAGCAGTACTTC
TRBD2,few,TRBJ2-3,TRBV4-1,CASSQDDLGGNTQYF,TGCGCCAGCAGCCAAGACGACCTGGGGGGGAATACGCAGTATTTT
TRBD1,many,TRBJ2-7,TRBV25-1,CASSVSGGGEQYF,TGTGCCAGCAGTGTTTCAGGGGGCGGCGAGCAGTACTTC
.,few,TRBJ1-2,TRBV29-1,CSVEDRGHDGYTF,TGCAGCGTTGAAGATCGGGGACACGATGGCTACACCTTC
.,many,TRBJ2-3,TRBV5-6,CAGSPATQYF,TGTGCCGGGTCCCCTGCGACGCAGTATTTT
.,.,TRBJ2-4,TRBV2,CASSEGPGKLAKNIQYF,TGTGCCAGCAGTGAGGGTCCAGGGAAGCTAGCCAAAAACATTCAGTACTTC
TRBD2,many,TRBJ2-3,TRBV27,CASSLLAAPGTDTQYF,TGTGCCAGCAGTTTACTAGCGGCCCCAGGCACAGATACGCAGTATTTT
.,few,TRBJ2-1,TRBV6-5,CASSYSYDSNEQFF,TGTGCCAGCAGTTACTCGTACGACAGTAATGAGCAGTTCTTC
TRBD1,.,TRBJ2-1,TRBV5-1,CASSWRQGAGEQFF,TGCGCCAGCAGCTGGAGACAGGGGGCAGGTGAGCAGTTCTTC
TRBD2,.,TRBJ2-7,TRBV5-1,CASSQRAQTSGAEQYF,TGCGCCAGCAGCCAAAGGGCCCAGACAAGCGGGGCGGAACAGTACTTC